The table lists the clone carrying this T cell receptor beta chain with many counts. Its antigen is still unknown. The authors prepared the TCRbeta library with unique molecular identifiers. TCRdb re-called the PCR reads through MiXCR, storing one row per CDR3 protein. The data show approximately 150,000 distinct CDR3 sequences, with around 9% seen just once and around 18% held by the top ten. These data originate in a study of T-cell reconstitution after alpha-beta-depleted transplantation in children. Study-wide points: A year had passed since transplant, and T-cell counts and diversity by then came mostly from newly produced T cells. Several hundred expanded graft clones reportedly were the source of alpha-beta T cells about two months after transplant. Where some patients showed high TCRbeta diversity at day 60, it came from recipient T cells and thymic progenitors that had survived.

In germline, CDR1 is SGHNT, CDR2 YYREEE (reference sequence). This CDR3 has 16 amino acids. The V end lost 0 bases, the J end lost 3 bases, and 14 bases lay between the germline ends. The source material was PBMCs, mostly from graft donor cells, sampled 180 days after TCRalphabeta/CD19-depleted stem cell transplant. The sequence was obtained from a female patient aged 2-10 years who had a stem cell transplant for congenital amegakaryocytic thrombocytopenia, so the T cells may come from the graft donor. The chain joins TRBV5-4 to TRBJ2-3, with D perhaps matching TRBD1 (6 bases). This CDR3 is CASSLGAQGLTDTQYF. The CDR3 DNA is TGTGCCAGCAGCTTGGGGGCACAGGGTTTAACAGATACGCAGTATTTT.